This T cell receptor beta chain was recorded in a study of shared clonotypes between healthy human individuals. Overall study context: Plates per donor: three CD4 naive, three CD4 memory, two CD8 naive, one CD8 memory.

Findings and limits, study-wide: Across subsets, estimated richness was generally greater for naive than for memory populations.

For each subset, genomic DNA was distributed in equal portions over several immunoSEQ plates. Method: immunoSEQ multiplex PCR; TCRdb's copy keeps in-frame clones and lacks some. The profile shows about 580,000 clones, nearly 98% of them singletons. Concerning this clone itself: The antigen remains undetermined.

Naive CD8 cells, CD45RO-negative and positively selected for CCR7, excluded terminally differentiated effector memory CD45RA+ cells. The CDR3 loop spans 17 amino acids. The V segment lost 6 bases and the J segment 4 bases; nucleotides outside the gene matches: 11. Germline V CDR1 and CDR2: MNHEY, SMNVEV (reference sequence). The V and J genes are TRBV27 and TRBJ2-1, with 11 bases aligning to TRBD2. Sequencing used naive CD8+ T cells sorted from blood. The clonotype originates from a man aged 25-45 years in good health. The CDR3 DNA is TGTGCCAGCAGCTCACCACTAGCGGGAGTTCGGTACAATGAGCAGTTCTTC. The encoded protein is CASSSPLAGVRYNEQFF.